One and the same sample provided the 25 T cell receptor beta chains below, sequenced in a study of shared clonotypes between healthy human individuals. CD45RO-negative, CCR7-positively selected cells formed the naive CD8 fraction, excluding terminally differentiated effector memory CD45RA+ cells. Here immunoSEQ multiplex PCR was the method, and the copy in TCRdb shows in-frame clones only, minus some. The sample has about 2 million clones; less than 95% are singletons. Sequencing used naive CD8+ T cells sorted from blood. The source of these receptors is a man aged 18 to 30 in good health.

The chain employs TRBV9 and TRBJ2-1; the D gene is possibly TRBD2 (5 bases). The V gene lost 0 bases and the J gene lost 0 bases, with 13 bases spanning the gap. This CDR3 contains 17 residues. Germline V lookup: CDR1 SGDLS, CDR2 YYNGEE. The CDR3 DNA reads TGTGCCAGCAGCGTAGTGGGTAGCGTGAGCTCCTACAATGAGCAGTTCTTC. Translation gives CASSVVGSVSSYNEQFF. The whole variable domain, filled in from reference TRBV9 and TRBJ2-1, reads DSGVTQTPKHLITATGQRVTLRCSPRSGDLSVYWYQQSLDQGLQFLIQYYNGEERAKGNILERFSAQQFPDLHSELNLSSLELGDSALYFCASSVVGSVSSYNEQFFGPGTRLTVL.

V is TRBV7-9 and J is TRBJ2-1; no clear D gene. The CDR3 runs to 14 residues. V shed 1 base and J shed 8 bases, with 12 bases lying between them. The germline V gene has CDR1 SEHNR and CDR2 FQNEAQ (reference sequence). The CDR3 coding sequence is TGTGCCAGCAGCTTAGTAGGGAATTTGGATGAGCAGTTCTTC. Translated: CASSLVGNLDEQFF.

V and J are TRBV5-8 and TRBJ1-1; 10 bases line up with TRBD1. Germline V CDR1 and CDR2: SGHTS, YDEGEE. The CDR3 contains 15 residues. The V and J ends lost 4 bases and 3 bases, in that order; junction bases with no gene match: 6. The CDR3 bases are TGTGCCAGCAGCGAGACAGGGGGCAGGTACACTGAAGCTTTCTTT. Translation gives CASSETGGRYTEAFF.

A single count supports this clone. This chain connects TRBV2 to TRBJ2-7; either TRBD1 or TRBD2 may supply D (5 bases each). This CDR3 is 15 amino acids long. The V end was cut by 1 base, the J end by 0 bases, with 10 bases between. Germline lookup yields CDR1 SNHLY and CDR2 FYNNEI. The CDR3 sequence: CASSEGRDASYEQYF. In nucleotides, the CDR3 is TGTGCCAGCAGTGAAGGCCGGGACGCCTCCTACGAGCAGTACTTC.

The CDR3 sequence is CAWSSGTSGGELFF. In DNA, the CDR3 is TGTGCCTGGAGTTCCGGGACTAGCGGGGGGGAGCTGTTTTTT. The chain is built from TRBV30 and TRBJ2-2; 12 bases match TRBD2. With 2 bases clipped from V and 8 bases from J, the junction kept 3 bases outside the gene matches. Germline values: CDR1 GTSNPN, CDR2 SVGIG (reference sequence). This CDR3 has 14 residues.

The chain links TRBV7-9 to TRBJ1-3; no reliable D call. The CDR3 totals 16 residues. Germline V gene sequence: CDR1 SEHNR, CDR2 FQNEAQ (reference sequence). The germline V and J ends were trimmed by 3 bases and 4 bases, with 16 bases remaining between them. The CDR3 sequence: CASSFLSVSPGNTIYF. DNA of the CDR3: TGTGCCAGCAGCTTCTTGTCAGTTTCGCCCGGAAACACCATATATTTT.

The chain recombines TRBV18 with TRBJ2-5; D is uncertain. The germline CDR1 and CDR2 sequences are KGHSH and LQKENI. The germline V and J ends were trimmed by 4 bases and 5 bases, with 8 bases remaining between them. The length of the CDR3 is 12 residues. In DNA form, the CDR3 reads TGTGCCAGCTCACTCTCCGGGGAGACCCAGTACTTC. Its translation: CASSLSGETQYF.

This chain links TRBV19 with TRBJ2-5; D remains ambiguous. Trimming removed 4 bases at V and 4 bases at J, with 13 bases between. Germline assignment: CDR1 LNHDA and CDR2 SQIVND (reference sequence). This CDR3 contains 14 residues. CDR3 in amino acids: CASSTRFIRETQYF. As DNA, the CDR3 is TGTGCCAGTAGTACTAGATTCATCAGAGAGACCCAGTACTTC.

The V call is TRBV30, the J call TRBJ1-3, with a weak D call TRBD1 (5 bases). Trimming left V 2 bases short and J 2 bases short, with 13 bases between. The CDR3 extends over 15 amino acids. Germline V gene lookup returns CDR1 GTSNPN and CDR2 SVGIG (reference sequence). CDR3 in DNA: TGTGCCTGGAGTACGACAGCCTATACTGGAAACACCATATATTTT. Translation: CAWSTTAYTGNTIYF.

This clone was observed many times. V gene TRBV13 combines with J gene TRBJ1-1; perhaps TRBD1 as D (6 bases). In germline, CDR1 is PRHDT, CDR2 FYEKMQ (reference sequence). Trimming removed 1 base at V and 0 bases at J, with 6 bases between. This CDR3 has 14 amino acids. In nucleotides, the CDR3 is TGTGCCAGCAGCTTAGAGGGGGTGAACACTGAAGCTTTCTTT. This sequence encodes CASSLEGVNTEAFF.

V usage is TRBV19 and J usage is TRBJ1-1, with TRBD1 as a possible D gene (5 bases). Trimming pared 4 bases from V and 5 bases from J, leaving 11 bases between. Germline V lookup: CDR1 LNHDA, CDR2 SQIVND (reference sequence). This CDR3 has 13 amino acids. For the CDR3, the DNA is TGTGCCAGTAGTACAGGGTTTGGAACTGAAGCTTTCTTT. It codes for CASSTGFGTEAFF.

The CDR3 region has the DNA TGTGCCAGCAGCTTAGTAGTGCGGGGTCCCTACGAGCAGTACTTC. Translated, it gives CASSLVVRGPYEQYF. The V gene is TRBV7-9, the J gene TRBJ2-7, with D possibly being TRBD2 (6 bases). The V and J ends lost 1 base and 2 bases respectively, with 12 bases between them. The CDR3 length is 15 residues. Germline V gene lookup returns CDR1 SEHNR and CDR2 FQNEAQ (reference sequence).

The chain combines TRBV5-6 with TRBJ1-1; D is ambiguous. The CDR3 runs 13 residues. CDR1 and CDR2 (germline): SGHDT, YYEEEE. Trimming took off 3 bases at V and 0 bases at J, with 6 bases between the two ends. Written as DNA, the CDR3 is TGTGCCAGCAGCTCCATCATGAACACTGAAGCTTTCTTT. Protein sequence: CASSSIMNTEAFF.

This chain uses TRBV11-2 with TRBJ2-3; no reliable D call. CDR1 is SGHAT and CDR2 is FQNNGV in the germline V gene. The CDR3 totals 12 residues. Trimming left V 7 bases short and J 1 base short, with 6 bases between. CDR3: CASTDRTDTQYF. CDR3 bases: TGTGCCAGCACGGACCGCACAGATACGCAGTATTTT.

Regarding this clone: Other DNA sequences within the sample encode an identical CDR3. The chain has TRBV27 and TRBJ2-7; the D gene is possibly TRBD2 (6 bases). In germline, CDR1 is MNHEY, CDR2 SMNVEV (reference sequence). The CDR3 runs 13 residues. Trimming cost V 4 bases and J 2 bases, with 9 bases left between them. The CDR3 reads CASSYGSAYEQYF. CDR3 sequence (DNA): TGTGCCAGCAGTTACGGGAGCGCCTACGAGCAGTACTTC.

The CDR3 nucleotides are TGTGCCAGCAGCCTCCCGGGACTCGGGGGTCAGTACGAGCAGTACTTC. Translating it yields CASSLPGLGGQYEQYF. V is TRBV7-2 and J is TRBJ2-7, with D perhaps matching TRBD2 (6 bases). The CDR3 is 16 amino acids. CDR1 is SGHTA and CDR2 is FQGNSA in the germline V gene. Trimming took off 5 bases at V and 4 bases at J, with 21 bases between the two ends.

The chain uses TRBV6-5 and TRBJ2-2; 11 nucleotides align to TRBD2. The trim removed 4 bases at V and 6 bases at J, leaving 4 bases unmatched. CDR3 length: 15 residues. Germline CDR1 reads MNHEY; CDR2 reads SVGAGI. The CDR3 nucleotides read TGTGCCAGCAGTTTACTAGCGGGAGTGGCCGGGGAGCTGTTTTTT. Translated: CASSLLAGVAGELFF.

The V and J genes are TRBV4-1 and TRBJ2-7; TRBD2 agrees at 7 bases. The CDR3 is 15 residues long. Germline-derived CDR1 and CDR2 are MGHRA and YSYEKL. Losses at the gene ends were 1 base for V and 7 bases for J; bases not matched to a gene: 10. DNA for the CDR3: TGCGCCAGCAGCCAAGGAGAGGCGGGAGCGTATGAGCAGTACTTC. This encodes CASSQGEAGAYEQYF.

V gene TRBV7-6 combines with J gene TRBJ2-3, with D perhaps matching TRBD2 (5 bases). The ends were cut back, 5 bases at V and 1 base at J, with 16 bases in the middle. This CDR3 spans 16 amino acids. Germline-derived CDR1 and CDR2 are SGHVS and FNYEAQ. The CDR3 sequence is CASSPLEPRGTDTQYF. The CDR3, as DNA: TGTGCCAGCAGCCCACTAGAACCGAGGGGCACAGATACGCAGTATTTT.

This rearrangement joins TRBV4-3 to TRBJ2-3; 8 bases are a match to TRBD2. With 0 bases clipped from V and 0 bases from J, the junction kept 8 bases outside the gene matches. This CDR3 contains 18 residues. CDR1 and CDR2 from the germline V gene are LGHNA and YSLEER. The CDR3 nucleotides read TGCGCCAGCAGCCAAGAAATAATTACTAGCGGTAGCACAGATACGCAGTATTTT. This translates into CASSQEIITSGSTDTQYF.

The chain uses TRBV15 and TRBJ2-7, with D perhaps matching TRBD2 (5 bases). This CDR3 contains 18 residues. V lost 0 bases and J 2 bases, leaving 20 bases between the germline ends. Germline V lookup: CDR1 LNHNV, CDR2 YYDKDF (reference sequence). The CDR3 spells CATSREGVLGGSPYEQYF. Written as DNA, the CDR3 is TGTGCCACCAGCAGAGAGGGAGTTTTGGGCGGCAGCCCCTACGAGCAGTACTTC.

V is TRBV4-1 and J is TRBJ2-3; 8 positions match TRBD2. Germline V gene sequence: CDR1 MGHRA, CDR2 YSYEKL. The CDR3 has 13 amino acids. Germline trimming cut 4 bases from V and 7 bases from J; bases unmatched to any gene: 4. The CDR3, as DNA: TGCGCCAGCAGCCCGACTAGCGCGCATACGCAGTATTTT. It is translated as CASSPTSAHTQYF.

On this clone itself: Other DNA variants within this sample encode the same CDR3. The chain recombines TRBV6-5 with TRBJ2-7, with 7 bases identical to TRBD2. The germline gives CDR1 MNHEY, CDR2 SVGAGI. The CDR3 is 13 residues long. V gave up 5 bases and J gave up 1 base; unmatched junction bases: 2. The CDR3 DNA is TGTGCCAGCAGTACGGGACTATCCTACGAGCAGTACTTC. It translates to CASSTGLSYEQYF.

The rearrangement uses TRBV29-1 and TRBJ2-2, with 7 bases that match TRBD2. This CDR3 contains 13 residues. J lost 6 bases, V lost 3 bases, and 4 bases had no gene match. The germline gives CDR1 SQVTM, CDR2 ANQGSEA. DNA for the CDR3: TGCAGCGTTGACTCGCGGGAGTCCGGGGAGCTGTTTTTT. This gives the protein CSVDSRESGELFF.

V gene TRBV10-3 combines with J gene TRBJ2-7; 8 bases fit TRBD1. Germline CDR1 ENHRY, CDR2 SYGVKD. V was clipped by 8 bases and J by 3 bases; unmatched bases: 9. This CDR3 region has 14 residues. CDR3 coding DNA: TGTGCCATCGGGGATCCAGGACAGGGCTACGAGCAGTACTTC. Translated, it gives CAIGDPGQGYEQYF.